The sequence of this T cell receptor beta chain was determined in a study of T cell changes during pregnancy in multiple sclerosis. Measured with immunoSEQ multiplex PCR; TCRdb has only the in-frame clones, and not every one. The sample consists of roughly 100,000 clones, around nine tenths of them appearing once. V gave up 4 bases and J gave up 1 base; unmatched junction bases: 8. The CDR3 extends over 17 amino acids. The germline V gene encodes CDR1 SGDLS and CDR2 YYNGEE. The TCR sequence derives from a female donor with multiple sclerosis, enrolled in a pregnancy study. The genes are TRBV9 and TRBJ2-1; 10 positions match TRBD2. The sequenced sample was peripheral blood, obtained after pregnancy. The DNA for the CDR3 is TGTGCCAGCAGCCCTCGAGGACTAGCGGCTTCCTACAATGAGCAGTTCTTC. This codes for CASSPRGLAASYNEQFF.